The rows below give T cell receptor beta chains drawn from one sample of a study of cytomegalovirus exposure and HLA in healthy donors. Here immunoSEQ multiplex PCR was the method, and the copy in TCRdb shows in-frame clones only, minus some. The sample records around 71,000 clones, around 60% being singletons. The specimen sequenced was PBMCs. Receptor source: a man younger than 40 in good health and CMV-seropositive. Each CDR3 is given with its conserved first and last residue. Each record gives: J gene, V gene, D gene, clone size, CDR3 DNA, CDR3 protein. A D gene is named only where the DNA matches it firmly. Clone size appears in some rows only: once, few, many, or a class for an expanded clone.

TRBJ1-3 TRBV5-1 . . TGCGCCAGCAGCTCAGGGGTGACCGGAAACACCATATATTTT CASSSGVTGNTIYF
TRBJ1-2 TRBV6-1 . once TGTGCCAGCAGTGTACAGGGCCCCTATGGCTACACCTTC CASSVQGPYGYTF
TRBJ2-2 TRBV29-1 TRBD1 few TGCAGCGTTGAAGGGGACCCAGGGGGCACCGGGGAGCTGTTTTTT CSVEGDPGGTGELFF
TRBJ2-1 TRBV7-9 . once TGTGCCAGCAGCTTAGGGACTTATAACAATGAGCAGTTCTTC CASSLGTYNNEQFF
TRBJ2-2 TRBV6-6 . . TGTGCCAGCAGTTACTCGCAGGTCCCCGGGGAGCTGTTTTTT CASSYSQVPGELFF
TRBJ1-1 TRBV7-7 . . TGTGCCAGCAGCCGTCGAGGGGGGGGCACTGAAGCTTTCTTT CASSRRGGGTEAFF
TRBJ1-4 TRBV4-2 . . TGTGCCAGCAGCCAAGATTACAGGGAACTGTTTTTT CASSQDYRELFF
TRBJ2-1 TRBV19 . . TGTGCCAGTAGTATAGAGGACAGTTTCAATGAGCAGTTCTTC CASSIEDSFNEQFF
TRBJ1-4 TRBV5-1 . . TGCGCCAGCAGCTTGACACAGGGTGGCGGAAAACTGTTTTTT CASSLTQGGGKLFF
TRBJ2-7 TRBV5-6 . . TGTGCCAGCAGCCGGGAGGGGACAGGGTACGAGCAGTACTTC CASSREGTGYEQYF
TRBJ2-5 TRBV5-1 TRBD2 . TGCGCCAGCAGCTTTCGACTAGCGGGGAAAAAAGAGACCCAGTACTTC CASSFRLAGKKETQYF
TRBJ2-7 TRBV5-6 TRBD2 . TGTGCCAGCAGCTGGGTGACTAGCGGGAGGCCGTCAACCTACGAGCAGTACTTC CASSWVTSGRPSTYEQYF
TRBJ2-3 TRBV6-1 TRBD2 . TGTGCCAGCAGTGAAGTCTGGGGGCCGGGGGGGGATACGCAGTATTTT CASSEVWGPGGDTQYF
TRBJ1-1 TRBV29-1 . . TGCAGCGTTGAATTAGGTTGGGGGGGCACTGAAGCTTTCTTT CSVELGWGGTEAFF
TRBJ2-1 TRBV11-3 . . TGTGCCAGCAGCTTAGGTCTCAGGGTGGTATACCACAATGAGCAGTTCTTC CASSLGLRVVYHNEQFF
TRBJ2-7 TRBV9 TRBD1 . TGTGCCAGCAGCGTTACAGCCGGGACAGTCCCCTACGAGCAGTACTTC CASSVTAGTVPYEQYF
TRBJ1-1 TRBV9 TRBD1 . TGTGCCAGCAGCGTAACAGGGGTCGGGACTGAAGCTTTCTTT CASSVTGVGTEAFF
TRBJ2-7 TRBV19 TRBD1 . TGTGCCAGTAAGGGACAGGTGAGCTCCTACGAGCAGTACTTC CASKGQVSSYEQYF
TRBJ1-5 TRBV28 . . TGTGCCAGCAGTTTAACCCGCGGTGGCCAGCCCCAGCATTTT CASSLTRGGQPQHF
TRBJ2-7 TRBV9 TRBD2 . TGTGCCAGCAGCCCCCGTCAAGGCGGGGGGGCCTACGAGCAGTACTTC CASSPRQGGGAYEQYF
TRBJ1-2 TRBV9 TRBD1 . TGTGCCAGCAGCGCATCTCGGTCCAGGGGGAATTATGGCTACACCTTC CASSASRSRGNYGYTF
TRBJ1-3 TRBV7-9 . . TGTGCCAGCAGCTTATCAGGGGCAAGGGAGGGAAACACCATATATTTT CASSLSGAREGNTIYF
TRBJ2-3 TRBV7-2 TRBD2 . TGTGCCAGCAGCTTATATGACGGGGGGGCAGGGGATACGCAGTATTTT CASSLYDGGAGDTQYF
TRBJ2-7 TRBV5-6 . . TGTGCCAGCAGCCGCTATCCACACGAGCAGTACTTC CASSRYPHEQYF
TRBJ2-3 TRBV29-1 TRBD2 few TGCAGCATCGAAGGGTCTAGCGGGTTTAGCACAGATACGCAGTATTTT CSIEGSSGFSTDTQYF
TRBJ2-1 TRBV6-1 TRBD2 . TGTGCCAGCAGTGATCTAGCGGGGGCCCAAAACAATGAGCAGTTCTTC CASSDLAGAQNNEQFF
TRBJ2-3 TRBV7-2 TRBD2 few TGTGCCAGCAGCTTAATGGGACTAGACACAGATACGCAGTATTTT CASSLMGLDTDTQYF
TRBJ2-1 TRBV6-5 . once TGTGCCAGCAGAAGGACTACGAGCTCCTACAATGAGCAGTTCTTC CASRRTTSSYNEQFF
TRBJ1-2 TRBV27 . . TGTGCCAGCAGTCCCGTACAGGTTACGACGGGCTACATCTTC CASSPVQVTTGYIF
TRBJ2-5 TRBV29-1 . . TGCAGCGTTGAAGCAAGCGGGGAGACCCAGTACTTC CSVEASGETQYF
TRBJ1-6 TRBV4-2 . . TGTGCCAGCAGCCAAGATCACAGGGCTTATAATTCACCCCTCCACTTT CASSQDHRAYNSPLHF
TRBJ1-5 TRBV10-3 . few TGTGCCATCAGTGAGTCTGGCGGTCAGCCCCAGCATTTT CAISESGGQPQHF
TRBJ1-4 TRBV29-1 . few TGCAGCGCCGCCAAGACAGGCCGTAATGAAAAACTGTTTTTT CSAAKTGRNEKLFF
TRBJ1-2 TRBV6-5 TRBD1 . TGTGCCAGCAGCGTAGGGACAGGGGGCGGCTATGGCTACACCTTC CASSVGTGGGYGYTF
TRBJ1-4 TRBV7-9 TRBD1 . TGTGCCAGCAGCCTGGGACAGGATAATGAAAAACTGTTTTTT CASSLGQDNEKLFF
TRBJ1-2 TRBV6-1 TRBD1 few TGTGCCAGCAGTGAAGGACGGGACAGGGGCTACACCTTC CASSEGRDRGYTF
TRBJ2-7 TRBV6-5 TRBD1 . TGTGCCAGCAGAAAGGGACAGGGGAATCCCTACGAGCAGTACTTC CASRKGQGNPYEQYF
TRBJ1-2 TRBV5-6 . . TGTGCCAGCAGCTTAAAGACAGCACTTGTAGACTATGGCTACACCTTC CASSLKTALVDYGYTF
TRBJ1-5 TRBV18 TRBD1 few TGTGCCAGCTCACCAGGGACAGATAATCAGCCCCAGCATTTT CASSPGTDNQPQHF
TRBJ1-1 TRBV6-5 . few TGTGCCAGCAGGTCGACAGAGAACACTGAAGCTTTCTTT CASRSTENTEAFF
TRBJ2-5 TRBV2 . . TGTGCCAGCCGCCGGGAGCGAGAGACCCAGTACTTC CASRRERETQYF